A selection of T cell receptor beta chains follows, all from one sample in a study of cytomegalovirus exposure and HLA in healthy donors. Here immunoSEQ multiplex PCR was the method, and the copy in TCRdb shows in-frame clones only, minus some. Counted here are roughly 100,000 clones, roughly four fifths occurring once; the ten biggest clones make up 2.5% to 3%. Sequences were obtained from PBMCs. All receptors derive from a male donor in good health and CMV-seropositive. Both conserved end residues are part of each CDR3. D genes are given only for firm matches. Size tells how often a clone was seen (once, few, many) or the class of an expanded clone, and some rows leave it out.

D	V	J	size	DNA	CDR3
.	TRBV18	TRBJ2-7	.	TGTGCCAGCTCAACCCAGGTGCCGTCCTACGAGCAGTACTTC	CASSTQVPSYEQYF
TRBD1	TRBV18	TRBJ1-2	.	TGTGCCAGCTCAATGGACAGGGAGGGTGGCTACACCTTC	CASSMDREGGYTF
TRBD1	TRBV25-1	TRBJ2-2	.	TGTGCCAGCAGTAACCCGGGACAGGGGGGTACCGGGGAGCTGTTTTTT	CASSNPGQGGTGELFF
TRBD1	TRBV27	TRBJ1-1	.	TGTGCCAGCAGAAACAGGGGGCGCGTCACTGAAGCTTTCTTT	CASRNRGRVTEAFF
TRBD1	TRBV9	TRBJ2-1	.	TGTGCCAGCAGCGTAGTTGGGACAGGGTTGGTCAATGAGCAGTTCTTC	CASSVVGTGLVNEQFF
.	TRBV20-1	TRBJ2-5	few	TGCAGTGCTCTTAGCGGCCCAACCCAGTACTTC	CSALSGPTQYF
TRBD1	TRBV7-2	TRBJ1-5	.	TGTGCCAGCAGCGTTGGACAGGGAACGCGGCAGCCCCAGCATTTT	CASSVGQGTRQPQHF
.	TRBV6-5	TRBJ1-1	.	TGTGCCAGCAGCCAGGCCACTGAAGCTTTCTTT	CASSQATEAFF
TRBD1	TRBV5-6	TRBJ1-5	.	TGTGCCAGCAGCCCCGGGACAGGGGCTCAGCCCCAGCATTTT	CASSPGTGAQPQHF
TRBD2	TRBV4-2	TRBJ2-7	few	TGTGCCAGCAGCCTCTACCGGGACTACTCCTACGAGCAGTACTTC	CASSLYRDYSYEQYF
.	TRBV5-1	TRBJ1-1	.	TGCGCCAGCAGCCAGACAGGGAACACTGAAGCTTTCTTT	CASSQTGNTEAFF
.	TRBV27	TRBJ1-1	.	TGTGCCAGCAGTTCCTCCAGGGGAATGAACACTGAAGCTTTCTTT	CASSSSRGMNTEAFF
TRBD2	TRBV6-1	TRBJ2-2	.	TGTGCCAGCAGTGAAGCGGCGGGGGGGCCCGGGGAGCTGTTTTTT	CASSEAAGGPGELFF
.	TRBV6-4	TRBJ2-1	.	TGTGCCAGCAGTGGCCAACCTAGGGGACTGGCGTCCTACAATGAGCAGTTCTTC	CASSGQPRGLASYNEQFF
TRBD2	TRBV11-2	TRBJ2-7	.	TGTGCCAGCAGCCAGATGTGGCTAGCGGGTTCCTACGAGCAGTACTTC	CASSQMWLAGSYEQYF
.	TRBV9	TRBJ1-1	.	TGTGCCAGCAGCGTAGGAGGGAGGACTGAAGCTTTCTTT	CASSVGGRTEAFF
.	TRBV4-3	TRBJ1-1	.	TGCGCCAGCAGCCAAGTTTTTTGGGCCAACACTGAAGCTTTCTTT	CASSQVFWANTEAFF
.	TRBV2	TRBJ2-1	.	TGTGCCAGCAGTGTTGGACTTTCCGGTGAGCAGTTCTTC	CASSVGLSGEQFF
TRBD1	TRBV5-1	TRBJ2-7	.	TGCGCCAGCAGCTTATACAGGGGGGAGTACGAGCAGTACTTC	CASSLYRGEYEQYF